These 25 T cell receptor beta chains came from one sample sequenced in a study of neurological immune-mediated disorders. TCRdb reanalysed the 5' RACE reads using MiXCR and keeps one entry per CDR3 protein. The table lists about 36,000 distinct CDR3 sequences, about a tenth of them singletons. Input material: PBMCs. The receptors here all came from a woman under 40 with HTLV-1-associated myelopathy (HAM/TSP).

This clonotype was counted many times. The chain uses TRBV6-1 and TRBJ2-7; no firm D call. Germline CDR1 is MNHNS and CDR2 is SASEGT. The CDR3 runs to 14 residues. V gave up 5 bases and J gave up 1 base, with 12 bases separating them. In DNA, the CDR3 is TGTGCCAGCAGTTCCTCTCCCCAGTCCTACGAGCAGTACTTC. This translates into CASSSSPQSYEQYF.

There are many counts of this clonotype. The CDR3 is CASSLEPGTQSSPLHF. The CDR3 nucleotides are TGCGCCAGCAGCTTGGAACCGGGAACACAATCCTCACCCCTCCACTTT. The chain has TRBV5-1 and TRBJ1-6; D gene unclear. The CDR3 is 16 residues long. The V end lost 0 bases, the J end lost 10 bases, and 17 bases lay between the germline ends. Germline V gene sequence: CDR1 SGHRS, CDR2 YFSETQ.

This clonotype appeared many times. This chain links TRBV20-1 with TRBJ1-3; no clear D. V gave up 6 bases and J gave up 0 bases, with 9 bases separating them. CDR1 is DFQATT, CDR2 SNEGSKA, per germline (reference sequence). The CDR3 loop spans 13 amino acids. The CDR3 protein is CSASPSSGNTIYF. CDR3 sequence (DNA): TGCAGTGCCAGTCCAAGCTCTGGAAACACCATATATTTT.

The table lists this clonotype with many counts. This rearrangement joins TRBV6-1 to TRBJ2-5; D is unresolved. Germline V lookup: CDR1 MNHNS, CDR2 SASEGT. Trimming shortened V by 4 bases and J by 0 bases, and 3 bases separated the two germline ends. This CDR3 comprises 12 residues. The CDR3 spells CASSAYQETQYF. The CDR3 DNA is TGTGCCAGCAGTGCGTACCAAGAGACCCAGTACTTC.

In this sample, this clonotype turned up many times. The chain employs TRBV12-3 or TRBV12-4 and TRBJ2-1; tentatively, D is TRBD1 (6 bases). The CDR3 is 11 amino acids. V lost 6 bases to trimming and J lost 12 bases, with 12 bases between them. This CDR3 reads CASSLQGSQFF. In nucleotides, the CDR3 is TGTGCCAGCAGCCTACAGGGTTCGCAGTTCTTC.

This clonotype was seen at least ten times. The chain joins TRBV5-1 to TRBJ1-1, with D maybe TRBD1 (5 bases). Trimming pared 3 bases from V and 1 base from J, leaving 19 bases between. The CDR3 contains 17 residues. CDR1 SGHRS and CDR2 YFSETQ come from the germline V gene. The CDR3 DNA reads TGCGCCAGCAGCTCGACATTCTCGGGACTCGGGAACACTGAAGCTTTCTTT. Residues: CASSSTFSGLGNTEAFF. The whole variable domain, remainder taken from reference TRBV5-1 and TRBJ1-1, is KAGVTQTPRYLIKTRGQQVTLSCSPISGHRSVSWYQQTPGQGLQFLFEYFSETQRNKGNFPGRFSGRQFSNSRSEMNVSTLELGDSALYLCASSSTFSGLGNTEAFFGQGTRLTVV.

This clonotype was seen ten or more times. This chain joins TRBV20-1 and TRBJ2-3; D remains ambiguous. Germline values: CDR1 DFQATT, CDR2 SNEGSKA (reference sequence). The germline V and J ends were trimmed by 0 bases and 4 bases, with 8 bases remaining between them. This CDR3 comprises 13 residues. The CDR3 coding sequence is TGCAGTGCTAGAGAACTCTTTGCAGATACGCAGTATTTT. Protein product: CSARELFADTQYF.

This clonotype was detected ten times or more. This rearrangement joins TRBV18 to TRBJ2-2, with TRBD1 matching over 7 bases. The CDR3 is 15 residues long. Germline loops: CDR1 KGHSH, CDR2 LQKENI. V lost 3 bases, J lost 5 bases, and 6 bases stayed unmatched. The CDR3: CASSPQGDETGELFF. In nucleotides, the CDR3 is TGTGCCAGCTCACCGCAGGGGGATGAGACCGGGGAGCTGTTTTTT.

As concerns this clonotype: Just one base apart from a much larger clone, this may be a read error. The chain combines TRBV25-1 with TRBJ2-7; a weak D match, TRBD1 (6 bases). Germline-derived CDR1 and CDR2 are MGHDK and SYGVNS. CDR3 length: 15 residues. Trimming took 1 base from V and 5 from J, leaving 15 bases between them. In DNA, the CDR3 is TGTGCCAGCAGTGAATTATTTAGGGACAATGACGAGCAGTACTTC. It codes for CASSELFRDNDEQYF.

This clonotype was detected many times. The junction departs from germline at one end; a sequencing error may be responsible. This chain links TRBV7-2 with TRBJ2-1; no clear D gene. In germline, CDR1 is SGHTA, CDR2 FQGNSA. The CDR3 is 12 amino acids. For the CDR3, the DNA is TGTGCCAGCAGCAAAACGGGTGATTTTAAGGTTTTC. Its protein product is CASSKTGDFKVF.

This clonotype was detected many times. The chain uses TRBV6-5 and TRBJ1-4, with D unclear. The V gene lost 0 bases and the J gene lost 10 bases, with 9 bases spanning the gap. The CDR3 covers 13 residues. Germline V CDR1 and CDR2: MNHEY, SVGAGI. The CDR3 DNA is TGTGCCAGCAGTTACTCGAGGTCAGGAAAACTGTTTTTT. Its translation is CASSYSRSGKLFF.

Comment on this clonotype: This may come from a read error, since a much larger clone is one base off. The V gene is TRBV6-1, the J gene TRBJ1-5, with D maybe TRBD1 (5 bases). The germline CDR1 and CDR2 sequences are MNHNS and SASEGT. This CDR3 region has 19 residues. Trimming stripped 5 bases from V and 1 base from J, with 24 bases between. The CDR3 DNA reads TGTGCCAGCAGTTGTCCTACAGGAGACCGGGTGCGGAGCAATCAGCCCCAGCATTTT. It encodes CASSCPTGDRVRSNQPQHF.

Many counts were recorded for this clonotype. The chain is built from TRBV20-1 and TRBJ1-2, with 8 bases identical to TRBD1. Germline CDR1 reads DFQATT; CDR2 reads SNEGSKA (reference sequence). The CDR3 spans 12 residues. J gave up 8 bases and V 1 base, and 3 bases lay outside the gene matches. As DNA, the CDR3 is TGCAGTGCTAGAGCGGCAGGGGGCGGCTACACCTTC. The encoded protein is CSARAAGGGYTF.

This clonotype appeared many times. This chain connects TRBV18 to TRBJ2-3; D could derive from TRBD1 or TRBD2 (6 bases each). Trimming pared 2 bases from V and 6 bases from J, leaving 21 bases between. Per germline, CDR1 KGHSH and CDR2 LQKENI. There are 17 residues in the CDR3. The chain's CDR3 is CASSPSALSGGGDTQYF. Here the CDR3 DNA reads TGTGCCAGCTCACCAAGTGCTCTCTCCGGAGGGGGGGATACGCAGTATTTT.

With regard to this clonotype: One base away lies a much larger clone, so this may be a sequencing read error. The rearrangement joins TRBV4-1 to TRBJ2-3; no clear D gene. CDR1 and CDR2 (germline): MGHRA, YSYEKL. The CDR3 contains 14 residues. CDR3 protein: CARSQALGLGTQYF. CDR3 in DNA: TGCGCCAGAAGCCAAGCCCTAGGTCTCGGTACGCAGTATTTT.

This clonotype was picked up many times. This chain uses TRBV6-6 with TRBJ2-7, with D possibly TRBD1 on 5 matching bases. Germline lookup yields CDR1 MNHNY and CDR2 SVGAGI (reference sequence). Trimming took 8 bases from V and 1 from J, leaving 18 bases between them. The length of the CDR3 is 15 residues. CDR3 amino acids: CASGKARQTSYEQYF. DNA for the CDR3: TGTGCCAGCGGAAAGGCCAGACAGACATCCTACGAGCAGTACTTC.

The CDR3 DNA reads as TGCAGTGCTAGCCGGGACCCTGGAGTCGTGACTGAAGCTTTCTTT. Its protein is CSASRDPGVVTEAFF. This chain joins TRBV20-1 and TRBJ1-1; possibly TRBD1 for D (5 bases). V lost 3 bases to trimming and J lost 5 bases, with 19 bases between them. This CDR3 has 15 amino acids. CDR1 is DFQATT, CDR2 SNEGSKA, per germline (reference sequence).

This clonotype was recorded at least ten times. This CDR3 is CSVVTGVIGYTF. CDR3 bases: TGCAGCGTTGTTACGGGAGTGATCGGCTACACCTTC. The chain carries TRBV29-1 and TRBJ1-2; D call uncertain. Germline CDR1 reads SQVTM; CDR2 reads ANQGSEA. V lost 4 bases to trimming and J lost 8 bases, with 14 bases between them. This CDR3 has 12 amino acids. Complete variable domain (other parts from reference TRBV29-1 and TRBJ1-2): SAVISQKPSRDICQRGTSLTIQCQVDSQVTMMFWYRQQPGQSLTLIATANQGSEATYESGFVIDKFPISRPNLTFSTLTVSNMSPEDSSIYLCSVVTGVIGYTFGSGTRLTVV.

There are many counts of this clonotype. The chain has TRBV3-1 and TRBJ1-1; TRBD1 is a possible D gene (5 bases). Germline lookup yields CDR1 LGHDT and CDR2 YNNKEL (reference sequence). The CDR3 is 14 amino acids. The V gene lost 4 bases and the J gene lost 4 bases, with 13 bases spanning the gap. CDR3 sequence reads: CASSPTLGVTEAFF. CDR3 sequence (DNA): TGTGCCAGCAGCCCAACCCTGGGGGTCACTGAAGCTTTCTTT.

This clonotype was recorded many times. V is TRBV6-5 and J is TRBJ1-2; D is perhaps TRBD1 (6 bases). The germline gives CDR1 MNHEY, CDR2 SVGAGI. This CDR3 has 15 residues. The germline V and J ends were trimmed by 7 bases and 4 bases, with 19 bases remaining between them. CDR3 sequence: CASTPAGGQAYGYTF. In DNA form, the CDR3 reads TGTGCCAGCACCCCAGCCGGGGGGCAGGCCTATGGCTACACCTTC.

There are many counts of this clonotype. This chain links TRBV25-1 with TRBJ2-3; a possible D gene is TRBD2 (6 bases). CDR1 and CDR2 from the germline V gene are MGHDK and SYGVNS. The V end lost 3 bases, the J end lost 7 bases, and 11 bases lay between the germline ends. CDR3 length: 13 amino acids. The CDR3 bases are TGTGCCAGCAGTGAGGCGGGACTTAATACGCAGTATTTT. Protein product: CASSEAGLNTQYF.

This clonotype has at least ten counts. The chain recombines TRBV20-1 with TRBJ1-2, with D possibly being TRBD1 (5 bases). Germline CDR1 and CDR2: DFQATT and SNEGSKA (reference sequence). Trimming removed 5 bases at V and 7 bases at J, with 20 bases between. This CDR3 contains 14 residues. The CDR3 spells CSASARVRGGGYTF. The CDR3, as DNA: TGCAGTGCTTCCGCTCGTGTTCGGGGCGGTGGCTACACCTTC.

This clonotype has a count of ten or more. The rearrangement joins TRBV7-2 to TRBJ2-3; TRBD2 agrees at 11 bases. The CDR3 contains 15 residues. Germline assignment: CDR1 SGHTA and CDR2 FQGNSA. The junction had 4 bases not matched to a gene; V was cut back by 6 bases and J by 2 bases. The CDR3 reads CASRLAGAFTDTQYF. CDR3 coding DNA: TGTGCCAGCAGACTAGCGGGGGCCTTCACAGATACGCAGTATTTT.

This clonotype came up many times. V is TRBV20-1 and J is TRBJ1-2, with D possibly being TRBD1 (5 bases). Trimming took off 2 bases at V and 3 bases at J, with 10 bases between the two ends. This CDR3 comprises 13 residues. The germline V gene encodes CDR1 DFQATT and CDR2 SNEGSKA (reference sequence). As DNA, the CDR3 is TGCAGTGCTAGATGGGGGTTAGACTATGGCTACACCTTC. This gives the protein CSARWGLDYGYTF.

This clonotype was seen repeatedly, ten times or more. This may be a read error, as it is one base from a much larger clone. The chain uses TRBV20-1 and TRBJ1-2, with no clear D. The V end lost 6 bases, the J end lost 12 bases, and 20 bases lay between the germline ends. This CDR3 contains 12 residues. Germline V lookup: CDR1 DFQATT, CDR2 SNEGSKA (reference sequence). CDR3 DNA: TGCAGTGCCGTTCCGAGACCCGGAGGGAACACCTTC. Amino acids: CSAVPRPGGNTF.